This T cell receptor (beta chain) emerged from a study of shared clonotypes between healthy human individuals. Assay used: immunoSEQ multiplex PCR; TCRdb lists only in-frame clones, some missing. Here the sample spans 400,000 to 500,000 clones, 70% to 85% being singletons. The sequence was obtained from a woman aged 40 to 50 in good health. Some clones in this sample may be carry-over from other donors' samples. The sample was PBMCs.

The CDR3 DNA reads as TGTGCCGGAGGGACCGGGAGAAACACCGGGGAGCTGTTTTTT. Translating it yields CAGGTGRNTGELFF. The chain has TRBV27 and TRBJ2-2, with D possibly being TRBD2 (6 bases). Deletions cut 11 bases from V and 2 bases from J, with 15 bases between. There are 14 residues in the CDR3. Germline V CDR1 and CDR2: MNHEY, SMNVEV (reference sequence).